Sequencing of this TCR beta chain was carried out in a study of technical replicates of blood from a few donors (dated by TCRdb to 2017 to 2019). Receptors were amplified or captured by the immunoSEQ multiplex PCR assay. This is the immuneACCESS table as TCRdb keeps it, with only in-frame sequences that have V and J called. A part of the clones is gone; compared with another copy, unresolved V genes explain less than half, and the rest is unexplained. The sample table holds tens of thousands of clones, of which around 94% were seen once. About 0.26% of the sample is taken by the ten largest. Notes on this clone: Its specific antigen is unknown. The sample holds no much larger clone one base away, and base qualities are not on file.

CDR1 MDHEN and CDR2 SYDVKM were looked up in the germline V gene. V drops 1 base and J drops 0 bases, leaving 3 bases in between. The CDR3 spans 13 residues, from the cysteine through the phenylalanine. Solely the CDR3 DNA is kept, with 39 bases framed from the first base. The receptor comes from a human donor in good health. This receptor chain uses TRBV28 and TRBJ2-5; the D gene remains uncertain. The sequencing sample was made of T cells isolated from PBMCs. The CDR3 reads CASSLSYQETQYF. The DNA sequence is as follows: TGTGCCAGCAGTTTATCCTACCAAGAGACCCAGTACTTC. Here the CDR3 is joined to the reference TRBV28 and TRBJ2-5 genes, and the full variable domain is: DVKVTQSSRYLVKRTGEKVFLECVQDMDHENMFWYRQDPGLGLRLIYFSYDVKMKEKGDIPEGYSVSREKKERFSLILESASTNQTSMYLCASSLSYQETQYFGPGTRLLVL.